This TCR beta chain was sequenced for a study of shared clonotypes between healthy human individuals. The study's findings and limits: Of the naive CD4 clonotypes, around 4.9% were shared across a few donors. Measured sharing among donors was expected to vary with sequencing depth.

Germline V gene data show CDR1 as SEHNR and CDR2 as FQNEAQ (reference sequence). The CDR3 consists of 12 residues. Trimming took off 0 bases at V and 6 bases at J, with 6 bases between the two ends. With regard to this clone: Its antigen is unknown. At the DNA level, this CDR3 is encoded by other sequences in the same sample as well.

Naive CD8 isolation took CD45RO-negative cells positively selected for CCR7 and excluded terminally differentiated effector memory CD45RA+ cells. It was at deep level that the assay was run. Using immunoSEQ multiplex PCR, the repertoire was profiled, and TCRdb retains in-frame clones only, with some absent. The sample carries around 600,000 clones, approximately 95% recorded once. The V call is TRBV7-9, the J call TRBJ2-7, with D tentatively TRBD1 or TRBD2 (5 bases each). The sample was naive CD8+ T cells sorted from blood. This TCR was recovered from a woman aged 25 to 39 in good health. This CDR3 is CASSLAGGEQYF. DNA of the CDR3: TGTGCCAGCAGCTTAGCTGGGGGCGAGCAGTACTTC.